Below, 29 T cell receptor beta chains from the same sample are listed, as sequenced in a study of response to subunit inactivated influenza vaccine. TCRdb re-analysed the RT-PCR reads in MiXCR, keeping a single row per CDR3 protein. The sample holds around 530,000 distinct CDR3 sequences, approximately 10% seen once. Sequenced here: PBMCs from blood, sampled on the day of vaccination. These receptors all stem from a man in his fifties who received an inactivated influenza vaccine.

V gene TRBV11-2 combines with J gene TRBJ2-5; D is possibly TRBD1 (6 bases). CDR3 size: 14 residues. The ends were cut back, 3 bases at V and 2 bases at J, with 10 bases in the middle. Per germline, CDR1 SGHAT and CDR2 FQNNGV. CDR3 DNA sequence: TGTGCCAGCAGCTTCCGACAGGCTCAAGAGACCCAGTACTTC. Its translation: CASSFRQAQETQYF. The whole variable domain, remainder taken from reference TRBV11-2 and TRBJ2-5, is EAGVAQSPRYKIIEKRQSVAFWCNPISGHATLYWYQQILGQGPKLLIQFQNNGVVDDSQLPKDRFSAERLKGVDSTLKIQPAKLEDSAVYLCASSFRQAQETQYFGPGTRLLVL.

This clonotype has ten or more counts. The rearrangement joins TRBV5-4 to TRBJ1-1; D is unclear. Germline CDR1 reads SGHNT; CDR2 reads YYREEE (reference sequence). V was cut by 0 bases and J by 6 bases, with 15 bases left in between. CDR3 length: 15 residues. The DNA of the CDR3 is TGTGCCAGCAGCTTGGCCGTGACGGGCGGGGCTGAAGCTTTCTTT. It encodes CASSLAVTGGAEAFF. The variable domain in full, completed from reference TRBV5-4 and TRBJ1-1, reads ETGVTQSPTHLIKTRGQQVTLRCSSQSGHNTVSWYQQALGQGPQFIFQYYREEENGRGNFPPRFSGLQFPNYSSELNVNALELDDSALYLCASSLAVTGGAEAFFGQGTRLTVV.

In its sample, this clonotype was seen many times. In DNA, the CDR3 is TGTGCCAGCAGTTTATCCGGGACAGGGGGCGAGAACACTGAAGCTTTCTTT. Protein product: CASSLSGTGGENTEAFF. The chain joins TRBV27 to TRBJ1-1, with 12 bases that match TRBD1. This CDR3 is built from 17 residues. Germline V gene lookup returns CDR1 MNHEY and CDR2 SMNVEV (reference sequence). The J segment lost 1 base and the V segment lost 0 bases, leaving 3 bases of the junction unmatched.

This chain joins TRBV6-2 or TRBV6-3 and TRBJ2-1; 7 nucleotides line up with TRBD1. The CDR3 length is 15 residues. Germline assignment: CDR1 MNHEY and CDR2 SVGEGT. CDR3 in amino acids: CPKTTGSLLHNEQFF. The CDR3 DNA reads as TGTCCCAAAACGACAGGGAGCCTACTCCACAATGAGCAGTTCTTC.

This clonotype has just a few counts. V usage is TRBV28 and J usage is TRBJ2-2, with D possibly matching TRBD2 (5 bases). Trimming removed 10 bases from V and 6 bases from J, with 18 bases in between. CDR3 size: 14 residues. Looked up from germline, CDR1 is MDHEN and CDR2 is SYDVKM. DNA for the CDR3: TGTGCCACCGATTCCACGGGAAGGGCCGGGGAGCTGTTTTTT. Amino acid sequence: CATDSTGRAGELFF.

The chain employs TRBV12-3 or TRBV12-4 and TRBJ1-1, with TRBD1 as a possible D gene (5 bases). CDR3 length: 14 amino acids. Trimming pared 6 bases from V and 0 bases from J, leaving 11 bases between. In DNA form, the CDR3 reads TGTGCCAGCAGCCCCGACAGCATGAACACTGAAGCTTTCTTT. This sequence encodes CASSPDSMNTEAFF.

Only a few counts were recorded for this clonotype. The CDR3 spells CASSQGLFPGTEAFF. CDR3 DNA: TGCGCCAGCAGCCAAGGACTTTTCCCCGGGACTGAAGCTTTCTTT. The chain has TRBV5-1 and TRBJ1-1; D remains ambiguous. The germline V gene has CDR1 SGHRS and CDR2 YFSETQ. The CDR3 has 15 residues. V was pared by 4 bases and J by 5 bases, with 18 bases between.

Many counts were recorded for this clonotype. The chain recombines TRBV7-9 with TRBJ2-5, with D unclear. Germline V gene data show CDR1 as SEHNR and CDR2 as FQNEAQ (reference sequence). V dropped 4 bases and J dropped 3 bases, with 9 bases sitting between them. The CDR3 runs 13 residues. CDR3: CASSSYSKETQYF. DNA of the CDR3: TGTGCCAGCAGCTCTTACTCAAAAGAGACCCAGTACTTC.

This clonotype occurred many times. J is TRBJ2-5 and V is TRBV12-3 or TRBV12-4; no reliable D call. The length of the CDR3 is 14 residues. V lost 5 bases and J 4 bases, leaving 14 bases between the germline ends. The CDR3 loop is CASSTRKGGETQYF. The CDR3 coding sequence is TGTGCCAGCAGTACCCGTAAGGGTGGAGAGACCCAGTACTTC.

This clonotype was observed at least ten times. The chain has TRBV20-1 and TRBJ1-1; possible D gene TRBD1, 6 bases. This CDR3 is 14 amino acids long. Germline V gives CDR1 DFQATT, CDR2 SNEGSKA (reference sequence). V gave up 6 bases and J gave up 3 bases, with 17 bases separating them. CDR3 amino acids: CSAPGGSRDTEAFF. CDR3 DNA: TGCAGTGCCCCGGGGGGCAGCCGAGACACTGAAGCTTTCTTT.

This clonotype was found many times. The J gene is TRBJ2-3, the V gene TRBV20-1, with TRBD2 matching 7 bases. This CDR3 spans 15 amino acids. The germline V gene encodes CDR1 DFQATT and CDR2 SNEGSKA (reference sequence). The V and J ends lost 1 base and 8 bases, in that order; junction bases with no gene match: 12. The CDR3 region is CSARGGEGDWGTQYF. The CDR3 DNA sequence: TGCAGTGCTAGAGGAGGGGAGGGTGATTGGGGTACGCAGTATTTT.

The CDR3: CASSFPASYNEQFF. CDR3 DNA: TGTGCCAGCAGCTTCCCCGCCAGCTACAATGAGCAGTTCTTC. The chain is built from TRBV7-8 and TRBJ2-1; no definite D call. Trimming removed 3 bases from V and 3 bases from J, with 9 bases in between. The CDR3 is 14 amino acids. Germline lookup yields CDR1 SGHVS and CDR2 FQNEAQ. The variable domain in full, completed from reference TRBV7-8 and TRBJ2-1, reads GAGVSQSPRYKVAKRGQDVALRCDPISGHVSLFWYQQALGQGPEFLTYFQNEAQLDKSGLPSDRFFAERPEGSVSTLKIQRTQQEDSAVYLCASSFPASYNEQFFGPGTRLTVL.

The chain recombines TRBV12-3 or TRBV12-4 with TRBJ2-7; D not resolved. Between the trimmed V and J ends, which lost 3 bases and 3 bases, there was a span of 9 bases. CDR3 length: 13 amino acids. The CDR3 is CASSLGSNYEQYF. The CDR3 DNA follows: TGTGCCAGCAGTTTGGGTTCGAACTACGAGCAGTACTTC.

This clonotype was counted at least ten times. V gene TRBV4-3 combines with J gene TRBJ2-7, with a weak D call TRBD2 (6 bases). This CDR3 is 12 amino acids long. The germline V gene has CDR1 LGHNA and CDR2 YSLEER. The V and J ends lost 1 base and 6 bases respectively, with 7 bases between them. Written as DNA, the CDR3 is TGCGCCAGCAGCCAAGTGGGGGGCGAGCAGTACTTC. Residues: CASSQVGGEQYF.

This chain connects TRBV5-6 to TRBJ2-5; 14 positions match TRBD2. CDR1 and CDR2 from the germline V gene are SGHDT and YYEEEE. The CDR3 covers 17 residues. Losses at the gene ends were 4 bases for V and 3 bases for J; bases not matched to a gene: 8. CDR3 bases: TGTGCCAGCAGCCCTGGGCCGGGACTAGCGGGGGAAGAGACCCAGTACTTC. Its translation is CASSPGPGLAGEETQYF. Full variable domain (missing parts from reference TRBV5-6 and TRBJ2-5): DAGVTQSPTHLIKTRGQQVTLRCSPKSGHDTVSWYQQALGQGPQFIFQYYEEEERQRGNFPDRFSGHQFPNYSSELNVNALLLGDSALYLCASSPGPGLAGEETQYFGPGTRLLVL.

This clonotype turned up a few times. The chain couples TRBV10-3 to TRBJ2-7, with D perhaps given as TRBD1 or TRBD2 (5 bases each). Trimming shortened V by 5 bases and J by 4 bases, and 15 bases separated the two germline ends. CDR1 is ENHRY, CDR2 SYGVKD, per germline. The CDR3 is 14 amino acids. This CDR3 reads CAISNGAGEYEQYF. The CDR3 DNA is TGTGCCATCAGTAACGGGGCGGGTGAATACGAGCAGTACTTC.

The sample holds a few counts of this clonotype. This chain connects TRBV6-2 or TRBV6-3 to TRBJ2-7; D is perhaps TRBD2 (6 bases). V dropped 4 bases and J dropped 2 bases, with 12 bases sitting between them. This CDR3 is 14 amino acids long. Germline V gene sequence: CDR1 MNHEY, CDR2 SVGEGT. CDR3 region: CASSSRRGTYEQYF. CDR3 sequence (DNA): TGTGCCAGCAGTTCCCGGCGGGGAACCTACGAGCAGTACTTC.

The rearrangement joins TRBV24-1 to TRBJ2-5; no definite D call. CDR3 length: 11 residues. Germline V gives CDR1 KGHDR, CDR2 SFDVKD. V was shortened by 3 bases and J by 14 bases, with 12 bases between the two germline ends. This CDR3 is CATSDGWSSYF. In nucleotides, the CDR3 is TGTGCCACCAGTGATGGTTGGAGTTCCTACTTC.

The rearrangement joins TRBV6-1 to TRBJ2-2; D remains ambiguous. This CDR3 contains 13 residues. Deletions cut 2 bases from V and 6 bases from J, with 7 bases between. CDR1 and CDR2 (germline): MNHNS, SASEGT. The CDR3 reads CASSEWVSGELFF. The CDR3 coding sequence is TGTGCCAGCAGTGAATGGGTTTCCGGGGAGCTGTTTTTT.

This clonotype has a handful of counts. J is TRBJ1-4 and V is TRBV4-3; TRBD1 is a possible D gene (5 bases). V was clipped by 0 bases and J by 5 bases, with 16 bases between them. The CDR3 extends over 17 amino acids. CDR1 is LGHNA and CDR2 is YSLEER in the germline V gene. The CDR3 is CASSQDHRGAGNEKLFF. Written as DNA, the CDR3 is TGCGCCAGCAGCCAAGATCATCGCGGGGCGGGGAATGAAAAACTGTTTTTT.

This clonotype occurred a few times. The chain carries TRBV12-3 or TRBV12-4 and TRBJ2-1; 8 bases match TRBD1. The CDR3 consists of 13 residues. J was trimmed by 2 bases and V by 8 bases; bases with no gene match: 2. The CDR3 here is CASGGQAYNEQFF. CDR3 DNA sequence: TGTGCCAGCGGGGGACAGGCCTACAATGAGCAGTTCTTC.

This clonotype came up many times. This CDR3 reads CASSLRTSIYNEQFF. Written as DNA, the CDR3 is TGTGCCAGCAGCCTTCGGACTAGCATCTACAATGAGCAGTTCTTC. The chain combines TRBV3-1 with TRBJ2-1; 8 bases map to TRBD2. The V gene end was trimmed by 4 bases and the J gene end by 3 bases; junction bases not matched to a gene: 5. CDR1 and CDR2 from the germline V gene are LGHDT and YNNKEL (reference sequence). The CDR3 has 15 amino acids.

This clonotype was counted at least ten times. This sequence joins TRBV7-2 and TRBJ2-3; D is undetermined. V lost 6 bases, J lost 2 bases, and 6 bases lay in between. CDR1 SGHTA and CDR2 FQGNSA come from the germline V gene. The CDR3 consists of 12 residues. Here the CDR3 DNA reads TGTGCCAGCAGTTCAAACACAGATACGCAGTATTTT. The encoded protein is CASSSNTDTQYF.

This clonotype was recorded a few times. Here the CDR3 reads CASSLDEGEAFF. The CDR3 DNA reads as TGTGCCAGCAGCTTAGATGAGGGGGAAGCTTTCTTT. The chain joins TRBV7-2 to TRBJ1-1, with D possibly matching TRBD1 (5 bases). The CDR3 contains 12 residues. Trimming stripped 1 base from V and 8 bases from J, with 8 bases between. Germline V gives CDR1 SGHTA, CDR2 FQGNSA. Full variable domain (missing parts from reference TRBV7-2 and TRBJ1-1): GAGVSQSPSNKVTEKGKDVELRCDPISGHTALYWYRQSLGQGLEFLIYFQGNSAPDKSGLPSDRFSAERTGGSVSTLTIQRTQQEDSAVYLCASSLDEGEAFFGQGTRLTVV.

In its sample, this clonotype was seen a few times. CDR3 sequence reads: CASSSDGAAYEQYF. CDR3 DNA sequence: TGTGCCAGCAGCTCGGACGGGGCAGCCTACGAGCAGTACTTC. The rearrangement links TRBV7-9 to TRBJ2-7; either TRBD1 or TRBD2 may supply D (5 bases each). V was clipped by 4 bases and J by 2 bases, with 12 bases between them. CDR3 length equals 14 residues. Germline CDR1 and CDR2: SEHNR and FQNEAQ (reference sequence).

This clonotype was detected only a few times. V gene TRBV11-1 combines with J gene TRBJ2-2; 10 bases fit TRBD1. This CDR3 region has 18 residues. Germline CDR1 and CDR2: SGHAT and FQDESV (reference sequence). Germline trimming cut 5 bases from V and 7 bases from J; bases unmatched to any gene: 16. As DNA, the CDR3 is TGTGCCAGCAGCACACTTCCTGTCCGGGACAGGGGTGGCGGGGAGCTGTTTTTT. Translated, it gives CASSTLPVRDRGGGELFF.

The table lists this clonotype with many counts. The chain couples TRBV29-1 to TRBJ1-3; 11 nucleotides line up with TRBD1. V shed 7 bases, J shed 2 bases, and the junction held 4 bases outside the gene matches. This CDR3 region has 14 residues. Per germline, CDR1 SQVTM and CDR2 ANQGSEA. Written as DNA, the CDR3 is TGCAGCGCTCAGGACAGGGGGCCTGGAAACACCATATATTTT. Protein: CSAQDRGPGNTIYF.

Comment on this clonotype: One end of the junction does not line up with germline, which may come from a read error. The rearrangement joins TRBV28 to TRBJ2-7; TRBD1 matches 9 bases. CDR3 length: 14 amino acids. Germline lookup yields CDR1 MDHEN and CDR2 SYDVKM. In nucleotides, the CDR3 is TGTGCCGGCAGTTTCCCGACAGGGGGTTACGAGCAGTACTTC. Translating gives CAGSFPTGGYEQYF.

The V gene is TRBV20-1, the J gene TRBJ1-6; D may be TRBD1 (6 bases). The CDR3 loop spans 13 amino acids. CDR1 is DFQATT, CDR2 SNEGSKA, per germline (reference sequence). Between the trimmed V and J ends, which lost 4 bases and 5 bases, there was a span of 9 bases. The chain's CDR3 is CSATGANNSPLHF. CDR3 bases: TGCAGTGCTACAGGGGCAAATAATTCACCCCTCCACTTT.